Presented here are 8 T cell receptor beta chains from one specimen sequenced in a study of blood T cell repertoires in COVID-19. Sequencing was performed with immunoSEQ multiplex PCR; in TCRdb, only in-frame clones are kept and a portion is missing. Of tens of thousands of clones listed, 90% to 95% are singletons. The sample comprised peripheral blood. The receptors derive from a man in his sixties with acute or convalescent COVID-19.

This chain links TRBV19 with TRBJ2-3, with TRBD2 identical over 7 bases. V shed 4 bases and J 4 bases; nucleotides not matched to a gene: 2. This CDR3 has 13 residues. Germline values: CDR1 LNHDA, CDR2 SQIVND (reference sequence). CDR3 loop: CASSRGGADTQYF. The CDR3 DNA sequence: TGTGCCAGTAGTAGGGGGGGAGCAGATACGCAGTATTTT. The full variable domain, with the rest looked up from reference TRBV19 and TRBJ2-3, is DGGITQSPKYLFRKEGQNVTLSCEQNLNHDAMYWYRQDPGQGLRLIYYSQIVNDFQKGDIAEGYSVSREKKESFPLTVTSAQKNPTAFYLCASSRGGADTQYFGPGTRLTVL.

The chain couples TRBV6-5 to TRBJ2-7, with TRBD1 matching 7 bases. Germline V CDR1 and CDR2: MNHEY, SVGAGI. Losses at the gene ends were 4 bases for V and 6 bases for J; bases not matched to a gene: 3. CDR3 size: 12 residues. The CDR3 reads CASSSQGCEQYF. In DNA form, the CDR3 reads TGTGCCAGCAGTTCACAGGGGTGCGAGCAGTACTTC.

The CDR3 nucleotides are TGCGCCAGCAGTGAGTCGGGCGGGGCCACGAATGAGCAGTTCTTC. It is translated as CASSESGGATNEQFF. The V and J genes are TRBV10-1 and TRBJ2-1, with D maybe TRBD2 (6 bases). This CDR3 is 15 amino acids long. Between the trimmed V and J ends, which lost 0 bases and 7 bases, there was a span of 13 bases. Germline CDR1 and CDR2: WNHNN and SYGVQD (reference sequence).

The chain carries TRBV20-1 and TRBJ2-2; 7 positions agree with TRBD2. This CDR3 contains 16 residues. V shed 3 bases and J 3 bases; nucleotides not matched to a gene: 10. CDR1 is DFQATT, CDR2 SNEGSKA, per germline (reference sequence). The DNA of the CDR3 is TGCAGTGCTAGTTTGGGGCTAGCGGTCTACACCGGGGAGCTGTTTTTT. Translating gives CSASLGLAVYTGELFF.

This chain uses TRBV7-2 with TRBJ2-7, with TRBD1 identical over 7 bases. CDR1 SGHTA and CDR2 FQGNSA come from the germline V gene. This CDR3 contains 12 residues. J gave up 6 bases and V 2 bases, and 1 base lay outside the gene matches. The CDR3 sequence is CASSLNRGEQYF. CDR3 bases: TGTGCCAGCAGCTTAAACAGGGGCGAGCAGTACTTC.

CDR3 in amino acids: CARDSTDTQYF. The CDR3 DNA follows: TGTGCCAGGGACTCTACAGATACGCAGTATTTT. V and J are TRBV9 and TRBJ2-3, with D maybe TRBD2 (5 bases). The CDR3 sequence is 11 residues long. Germline V gives CDR1 SGDLS, CDR2 YYNGEE. Trimming removed 8 bases from V and 3 bases from J, with 7 bases in between.

The rearrangement links TRBV21-1 to TRBJ2-2; no DNA check was done on the table's D call, TRBD2. TRBV21-1 is assigned pseudogene status. This CDR3 is 18 amino acids long. The CDR3 loop reads CASSKAPSGSPNAGELFF. CDR3 nucleotide sequence: TGTGCCAGCAGCAAAGCGCCTAGCGGGAGCCCCAACGCCGGGGAGCTGTTTTTT.

The rearrangement uses TRBV11-3 and TRBJ2-5, with TRBD2 as a possible D gene (6 bases). V was pared by 5 bases and J by 2 bases, with 24 bases between. Germline loops: CDR1 SGHNT, CDR2 YENEEA. The CDR3 loop spans 18 amino acids. CDR3 in DNA: TGTGCCAGCAGCCAAGATGGGGGGAACCGACACTTTCAAGAGACCCAGTACTTC. Protein sequence: CASSQDGGNRHFQETQYF.